The 29 T cell receptor beta chains given below trace back to one sample, sequenced in a study of cytomegalovirus exposure and HLA in healthy donors. Measured with immunoSEQ multiplex PCR; TCRdb has only the in-frame clones, and not every one. This sample carries about 98,000 clones, roughly 87% of them seen once, and the ten largest clones take around 6%. The sequencing sample was made of PBMCs. All receptors derive from a man in his late teens or twenties in good health and CMV-seropositive.

V gene TRBV13 combines with J gene TRBJ2-3, with 9 bases aligning to TRBD2. There are 15 residues in the CDR3. With 3 bases clipped from V and 4 bases from J, the junction kept 5 bases outside the gene matches. Germline assignment: CDR1 PRHDT and CDR2 FYEKMQ (reference sequence). CDR3 residues: CASSLGGGAADTQYF. The CDR3 coding sequence is TGTGCCAGCAGCTTGGGCGGGGGGGCCGCAGATACGCAGTATTTT.

This clone was counted a single time. This chain links TRBV5-3 with TRBJ2-7; perhaps TRBD1 as D (5 bases). TRBV5-3 qualifies as an ORF whose function is uncertain. V shed 6 bases and J shed 1 base, with 11 bases lying between them. The CDR3 length is 13 residues. The CDR3, as DNA: TGTGCCAGAATTGGCCGACAGTCCTACGAGCAGTACTTC. Encoded protein: CARIGRQSYEQYF.

The rearrangement links TRBV15 to TRBJ1-1; a possible D gene is TRBD1 (5 bases). There are 17 residues in the CDR3. CDR1 and CDR2 (germline): LNHNV, YYDKDF (reference sequence). Trimming took off 0 bases at V and 1 base at J, with 15 bases between the two ends. CDR3 bases: TGTGCCACCAGCAGAGATTCGGTCAGGGCTTCGAACACTGAAGCTTTCTTT. Amino acid sequence: CATSRDSVRASNTEAFF.

The chain joins TRBV29-1 to TRBJ1-1; possibly TRBD1 for D (6 bases). V lost 3 bases, J lost 1 base, and 9 bases lay in between. The CDR3 runs 13 residues. Germline assignment: CDR1 SQVTM and CDR2 ANQGSEA. This CDR3 is CSVDRGANTEAFF. CDR3 DNA: TGCAGCGTTGATCGGGGGGCGAACACTGAAGCTTTCTTT.

V and J are TRBV11-3 and TRBJ2-2, with 8 bases identical to TRBD2. Germline V gives CDR1 SGHNT, CDR2 YENEEA. The junction had 10 bases not matched to a gene; V was cut back by 0 bases and J by 4 bases. CDR3 length equals 18 residues. Written as DNA, the CDR3 is TGTGCCAGCAGCTTAGATCCGGGGGGGAGGCGCGCCACCGGGGAGCTGTTTTTT. Translation gives CASSLDPGGRRATGELFF.

The chain carries TRBV5-1 and TRBJ2-3; the D gene is possibly TRBD2 (6 bases). Germline lookup yields CDR1 SGHRS and CDR2 YFSETQ. Trimming pared 4 bases from V and 3 bases from J, leaving 24 bases between. The CDR3 consists of 18 residues. DNA for the CDR3: TGCGCCAGCAGCCCACAACCCGGGGGAGCGGGTATAACAGATACGCAGTATTTT. Its translation is CASSPQPGGAGITDTQYF.

The chain has TRBV9 and TRBJ1-2, with TRBD1 identical over 7 bases. CDR3 length: 12 amino acids. The junction had 3 bases not matched to a gene; V was cut back by 2 bases and J by 8 bases. The V gene's germline CDR1 is SGDLS and CDR2 YYNGEE. The CDR3 here is CASSVSGGGYTF. CDR3 nucleotides: TGTGCCAGCAGCGTCTCAGGGGGGGGCTACACCTTC.

The rearrangement uses TRBV19 and TRBJ2-2; D is possibly TRBD2 (7 bases). Trimming left V 3 bases short and J 6 bases short, with 14 bases between. CDR3 length: 15 amino acids. From germline, CDR1 is LNHDA and CDR2 SQIVND (reference sequence). For the CDR3, the DNA is TGTGCCAGTAGTATGTACACAGGGAGGGCCGGGGAGCTGTTTTTT. Protein sequence: CASSMYTGRAGELFF. The whole variable domain, filled in from reference TRBV19 and TRBJ2-2, reads DGGITQSPKYLFRKEGQNVTLSCEQNLNHDAMYWYRQDPGQGLRLIYYSQIVNDFQKGDIAEGYSVSREKKESFPLTVTSAQKNPTAFYLCASSMYTGRAGELFFGEGSRLTVL.

This clone was counted once. V usage is TRBV6-5 and J usage is TRBJ2-3; TRBD1 is a possible D gene (5 bases). This CDR3 region has 14 residues. Germline V gene sequence: CDR1 MNHEY, CDR2 SVGAGI. V lost 7 bases and J lost 5, with 16 bases in between. The CDR3 spells CASTALGQGDTQYF. The DNA for the CDR3 is TGTGCCAGCACTGCCCTGGGGCAGGGAGATACGCAGTATTTT.

CDR3 sequence: CSARDPGGYTF. CDR3 sequence (DNA): TGCAGTGCTAGAGATCCCGGTGGCTACACCTTC. The V call is TRBV20-1, the J call TRBJ1-2; D gene unclear. With 0 bases removed from V and 7 bases from J, the gap between germline ends came to 6 bases. The germline gives CDR1 DFQATT, CDR2 SNEGSKA (reference sequence). The CDR3 is 11 amino acids.

The V call is TRBV28, the J call TRBJ1-6, with 7 bases identical to TRBD1. The V gene end was trimmed by 5 bases and the J gene end by 9 bases; junction bases not matched to a gene: 7. The CDR3 spans 14 residues. From germline, CDR1 is MDHEN and CDR2 SYDVKM. CDR3 DNA: TGTGCCAGCAGTAAACAGGGGATGGGTTCACCCCTCCACTTT. This sequence encodes CASSKQGMGSPLHF.

This sequence joins TRBV4-1 and TRBJ2-7, with 7 bases identical to TRBD2. V was clipped by 4 bases and J by 6 bases; unmatched bases: 15. The V gene's germline CDR1 is MGHRA and CDR2 YSYEKL. CDR3 length: 16 amino acids. DNA for the CDR3: TGCGCCAGCAGCCTCTCGGGAGTAACGGGGGGATCCGAGCAGTACTTC. It yields the protein CASSLSGVTGGSEQYF.

The V call is TRBV5-1, the J call TRBJ2-2, with D possibly being TRBD1 (6 bases). The V and J ends lost 4 bases and 5 bases respectively, with 18 bases between them. This CDR3 has 16 amino acids. In germline, CDR1 is SGHRS, CDR2 YFSETQ. CDR3 DNA: TGCGCCAGCAGCCTCAACAGTCCAGGGGAGACCGGGGAGCTGTTTTTT. It codes for CASSLNSPGETGELFF.

This sequence joins TRBV27 and TRBJ1-3; 8 nucleotides line up with TRBD1. The length of the CDR3 is 14 residues. With V trimmed by 6 bases and J by 6 bases, 7 bases remained unmatched. The V gene's germline CDR1 is MNHEY and CDR2 SMNVEV (reference sequence). In DNA, the CDR3 is TGTGCCAGCAGGAAGACAGGGGCGGCAAACACCATATATTTT. As protein: CASRKTGAANTIYF.

The rearrangement links TRBV7-7 to TRBJ2-1, with 7 bases lining up with TRBD1. The CDR3 contains 16 residues. Trimming at V came to 1 base and at J to 4 bases, leaving 7 bases not matched to a gene. Germline values: CDR1 SSHAT, CDR2 FNYEAQ (reference sequence). CDR3 region: CASSLVVGQAYNEQFF. In DNA form, the CDR3 reads TGTGCCAGCAGCTTAGTAGTAGGACAGGCTTACAATGAGCAGTTCTTC.

The chain couples TRBV4-2 to TRBJ2-7, with D hard to call. The germline V and J ends were trimmed by 0 bases and 2 bases, with 8 bases remaining between them. CDR1 LGHNA and CDR2 YNFKEQ come from the germline V gene. The CDR3 consists of 14 residues. The CDR3 nucleotides are TGTGCCAGCAGCCAAGATAGAACAGCCTACGAGCAGTACTTC. Translated: CASSQDRTAYEQYF.

The rearrangement links TRBV6-5 to TRBJ2-7, with D perhaps matching TRBD2 (6 bases). This CDR3 is built from 12 residues. Trimming left V 4 bases short and J 5 bases short, with 9 bases between. The germline gives CDR1 MNHEY, CDR2 SVGAGI. The CDR3 DNA sequence: TGTGCCAGCAGTTTTGCGGGGAACGAGCAGTACTTC. Amino acids: CASSFAGNEQYF.

The rearrangement uses TRBV5-1 and TRBJ2-7; TRBD2 is a possible D gene (5 bases). This CDR3 has 13 residues. V was clipped by 4 bases and J by 0 bases, with 8 bases between them. The germline CDR1 and CDR2 sequences are SGHRS and YFSETQ. CDR3 sequence: CASSIGSSYEQYF. In nucleotides, the CDR3 is TGCGCCAGCAGCATTGGGAGCTCCTACGAGCAGTACTTC. Full variable domain (outside the CDR3, taken from reference TRBV5-1 and TRBJ2-7): KAGVTQTPRYLIKTRGQQVTLSCSPISGHRSVSWYQQTPGQGLQFLFEYFSETQRNKGNFPGRFSGRQFSNSRSEMNVSTLELGDSALYLCASSIGSSYEQYFGPGTRLTVT.

The chain links TRBV28 to TRBJ1-1; 8 bases map to TRBD1. V lost 5 bases to trimming and J lost 2 bases; unmatched junction nucleotides: 10. The CDR3 contains 16 residues. Germline CDR1 MDHEN, CDR2 SYDVKM. The CDR3 DNA reads as TGTGCCAGCAGTGACTGGCGACAGGGGCCTAACACTGAAGCTTTCTTT. Its protein product is CASSDWRQGPNTEAFF.

The gene calls are TRBV27 and TRBJ1-2; the D is unclear. V was shortened by 5 bases and J by 0 bases, with 16 bases between the two germline ends. The germline V gene has CDR1 MNHEY and CDR2 SMNVEV (reference sequence). This CDR3 has 16 amino acids. CDR3 in DNA: TGTGCCAGCAGTCCGTCGGGGTCGGTGACTAACTATGGCTACACCTTC. This codes for CASSPSGSVTNYGYTF.

J is TRBJ2-7 and V is TRBV5-1, with 10 bases fitting TRBD2. J was trimmed by 0 bases and V by 4 bases; bases with no gene match: 4. CDR3 size: 15 residues. Germline loops: CDR1 SGHRS, CDR2 YFSETQ. CDR3 nucleotides: TGCGCCAGCAGCCAAAAGCGGGAGGGCTCCTACGAGCAGTACTTC. Translating it yields CASSQKREGSYEQYF.

The V call is TRBV27, the J call TRBJ2-7; no clear D. The germline CDR1 and CDR2 sequences are MNHEY and SMNVEV (reference sequence). The CDR3 is 14 residues long. Trimming pared 5 bases from V and 3 bases from J, leaving 14 bases between. In DNA form, the CDR3 reads TGTGCCAGCAGTCCTTTAATCGAGTTCTACGAGCAGTACTTC. Residues: CASSPLIEFYEQYF.

The chain uses TRBV12-5 and TRBJ2-3; TRBD2 aligns across 8 bases. The CDR3 sequence is 15 residues long. After removal of 6 bases from V and 6 bases from J, the junction contained 11 bases not matched to a gene. Germline V gene data show CDR1 as LGHNT and CDR2 as FRNRAP. The CDR3 sequence: CASGRDGLAPDTQYF. CDR3 in DNA: TGTGCTAGTGGACGGGATGGACTAGCACCCGATACGCAGTATTTT.

The rearrangement links TRBV19 to TRBJ2-1, with 7 bases aligning to TRBD1. CDR1 and CDR2 from the germline V gene are LNHDA and SQIVND (reference sequence). The CDR3 consists of 15 residues. V lost 6 bases, J lost 4 bases, and 9 bases stayed unmatched. This CDR3 is CASSRTGGDYNEQFF. CDR3 DNA: TGTGCCAGTAGCCGGACAGGTGGAGATTACAATGAGCAGTTCTTC.

The V call is TRBV27, the J call TRBJ2-6, with D unclear. The germline CDR1 and CDR2 sequences are MNHEY and SMNVEV (reference sequence). V lost 3 bases and J 0 bases, leaving 6 bases between the germline ends. The CDR3 loop spans 15 amino acids. The CDR3 is CASSFSNSGANVLTF. In nucleotides, the CDR3 is TGTGCCAGCAGTTTTTCCAACTCTGGGGCCAACGTCCTGACTTTC.

V and J are TRBV18 and TRBJ2-1; TRBD2 agrees at 11 bases. CDR3 length equals 14 residues. Germline V CDR1 and CDR2: KGHSH, LQKENI. V lost 3 bases, J lost 6 bases, and 1 base stayed unmatched. The CDR3 coding sequence is TGTGCCAGCTCACCTACTAGCGGGAGCAATGAGCAGTTCTTC. Translation: CASSPTSGSNEQFF.

This sequence joins TRBV4-3 and TRBJ2-5; 9 bases fit TRBD2. CDR3 length: 16 residues. Losses at the gene ends were 2 bases for V and 2 bases for J; bases not matched to a gene: 6. Germline loops: CDR1 LGHNA, CDR2 YSLEER. The CDR3 DNA reads as TGCGCCAGCAGCCAACGCCTCCTAGCGGGGCAAGAGACCCAGTACTTC. It codes for CASSQRLLAGQETQYF.

There are a few counts of this clone. The chain couples TRBV27 to TRBJ2-2, with D maybe TRBD2 (6 bases). Germline V gives CDR1 MNHEY, CDR2 SMNVEV (reference sequence). V lost 3 bases, J lost 6 bases, and 8 bases lay in between. CDR3 length equals 13 residues. CDR3 sequence reads: CASSFRGSGELFF. The CDR3 DNA reads as TGTGCCAGCAGTTTTCGGGGGTCCGGGGAGCTGTTTTTT.

The chain has TRBV27 and TRBJ2-4; D not certain. The germline V and J ends were trimmed by 9 bases and 7 bases, with 22 bases remaining between them. CDR1 and CDR2 from the germline V gene are MNHEY and SMNVEV (reference sequence). The CDR3 covers 15 residues. DNA of the CDR3: TGTGCCAGGAGCTTCGTTGGTATGGAGTGGAACATTCAGTACTTC. Its translation is CARSFVGMEWNIQYF.